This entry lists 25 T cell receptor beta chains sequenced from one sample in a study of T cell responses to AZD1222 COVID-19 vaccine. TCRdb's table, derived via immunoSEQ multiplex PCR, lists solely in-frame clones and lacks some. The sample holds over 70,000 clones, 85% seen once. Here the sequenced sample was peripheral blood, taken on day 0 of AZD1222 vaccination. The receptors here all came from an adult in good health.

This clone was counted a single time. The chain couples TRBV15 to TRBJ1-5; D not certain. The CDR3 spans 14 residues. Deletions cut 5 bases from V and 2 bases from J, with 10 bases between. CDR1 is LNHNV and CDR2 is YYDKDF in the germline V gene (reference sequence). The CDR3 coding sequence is TGTGCCACCAGCGTTGAGGGTGGCAATCAGCCCCAGCATTTT. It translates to CATSVEGGNQPQHF.

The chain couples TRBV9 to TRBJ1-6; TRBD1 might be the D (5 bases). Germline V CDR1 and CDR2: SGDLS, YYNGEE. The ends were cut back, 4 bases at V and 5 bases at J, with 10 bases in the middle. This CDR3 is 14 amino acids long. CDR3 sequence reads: CASSLGHNNSPLHF. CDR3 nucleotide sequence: TGTGCCAGCAGCCTCGGACACAATAATTCACCCCTCCACTTT.

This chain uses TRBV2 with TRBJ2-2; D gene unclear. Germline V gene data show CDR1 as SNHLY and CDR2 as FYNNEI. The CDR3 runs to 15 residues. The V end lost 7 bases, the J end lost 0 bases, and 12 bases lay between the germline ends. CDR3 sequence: CASITSRANTGELFF. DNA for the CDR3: TGTGCCAGCATCACATCCCGTGCGAACACCGGGGAGCTGTTTTTT.

As DNA, the CDR3 is TGTGCCAGTAGTATAAGGACAGGGGGCGGAGGGCAGCCCCAGCATTTT. Translation: CASSIRTGGGGQPQHF. V and J are TRBV19 and TRBJ1-5; TRBD1 aligns across 11 bases. Germline V gene data show CDR1 as LNHDA and CDR2 as SQIVND (reference sequence). CDR3 size: 16 residues. V trimming: 2 bases; J trimming: 7 bases; junction bases outside the gene matches: 7.

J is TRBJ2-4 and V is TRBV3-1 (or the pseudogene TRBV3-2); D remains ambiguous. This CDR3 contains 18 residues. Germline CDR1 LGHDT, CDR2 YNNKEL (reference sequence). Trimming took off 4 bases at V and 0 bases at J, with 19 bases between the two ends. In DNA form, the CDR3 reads TGTGCCAGCAGCCTCCCCCGGGCATCCTTTCTAGCCAAAAACATTCAGTACTTC. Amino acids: CASSLPRASFLAKNIQYF.

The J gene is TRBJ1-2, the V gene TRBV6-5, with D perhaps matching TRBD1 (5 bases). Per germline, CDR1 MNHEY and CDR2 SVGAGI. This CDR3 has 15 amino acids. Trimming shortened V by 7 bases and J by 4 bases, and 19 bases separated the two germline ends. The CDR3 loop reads CASIPAASGGYGYTF. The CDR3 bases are TGTGCCAGCATCCCAGCTGCCAGCGGGGGCTATGGCTACACCTTC.

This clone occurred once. CDR3 nucleotides: TGTGCCAGCAGCGCCGTACTAGCGGGGAAGGAGCAGTTCTTC. Translated: CASSAVLAGKEQFF. The chain has TRBV7-9 and TRBJ2-1; 10 nucleotides align to TRBD2. CDR1 SEHNR and CDR2 FQNEAQ come from the germline V gene (reference sequence). Unmatched junction bases numbered 8, after V lost 5 bases and J lost 10 bases. The CDR3 covers 14 residues.

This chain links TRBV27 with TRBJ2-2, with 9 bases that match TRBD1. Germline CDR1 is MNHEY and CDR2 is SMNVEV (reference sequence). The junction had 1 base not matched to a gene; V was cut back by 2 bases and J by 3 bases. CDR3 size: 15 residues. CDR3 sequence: CASSLGTGHTGELFF. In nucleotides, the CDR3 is TGTGCCAGCAGTTTAGGGACAGGGCACACCGGGGAGCTGTTTTTT.

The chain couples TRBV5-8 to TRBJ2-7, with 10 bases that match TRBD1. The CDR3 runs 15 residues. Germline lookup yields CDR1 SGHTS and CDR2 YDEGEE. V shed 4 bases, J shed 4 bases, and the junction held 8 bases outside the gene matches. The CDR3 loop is CASSGTGTGEYEQYF. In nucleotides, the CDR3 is TGTGCCAGCAGCGGAACCGGGACAGGGGAATACGAGCAGTACTTC.

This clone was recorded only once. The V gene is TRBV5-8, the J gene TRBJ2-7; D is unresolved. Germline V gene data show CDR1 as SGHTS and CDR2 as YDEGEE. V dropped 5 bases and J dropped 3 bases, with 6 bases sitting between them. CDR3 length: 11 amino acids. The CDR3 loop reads CASRADYEQYF. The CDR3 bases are TGTGCCAGCAGGGCTGACTACGAGCAGTACTTC.

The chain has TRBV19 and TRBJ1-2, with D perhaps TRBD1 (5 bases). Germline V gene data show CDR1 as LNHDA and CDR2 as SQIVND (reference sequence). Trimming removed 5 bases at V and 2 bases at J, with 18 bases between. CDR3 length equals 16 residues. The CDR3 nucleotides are TGTGCCAGTAGTTCCCGATTAGGGAAGGGGAACTATGGCTACACCTTC. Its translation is CASSSRLGKGNYGYTF.

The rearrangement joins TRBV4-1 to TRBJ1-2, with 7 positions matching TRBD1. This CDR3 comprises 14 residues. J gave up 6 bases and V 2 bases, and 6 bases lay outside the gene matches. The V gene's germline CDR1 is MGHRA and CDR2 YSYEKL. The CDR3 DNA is TGCGCCAGCAGCCAACCCGGGACAGTCAATGGCTACACCTTC. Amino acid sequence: CASSQPGTVNGYTF.

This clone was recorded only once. The CDR3 nucleotides are TGTGCCAGTAACACAGGGACGAACACTGAAGCTTTCTTT. This encodes CASNTGTNTEAFF. The rearrangement uses TRBV19 and TRBJ1-1, with a weak D call TRBD1 (6 bases). This CDR3 spans 13 amino acids. Germline V gene sequence: CDR1 LNHDA, CDR2 SQIVND (reference sequence). V lost 7 bases and J 1 base, leaving 10 bases between the germline ends.

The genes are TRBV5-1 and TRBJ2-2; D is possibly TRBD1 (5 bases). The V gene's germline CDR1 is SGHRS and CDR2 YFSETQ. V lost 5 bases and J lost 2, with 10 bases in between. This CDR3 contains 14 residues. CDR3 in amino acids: CASRPDINTGELFF. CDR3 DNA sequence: TGCGCCAGCAGACCGGACATAAACACCGGGGAGCTGTTTTTT. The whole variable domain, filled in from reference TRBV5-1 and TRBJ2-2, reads KAGVTQTPRYLIKTRGQQVTLSCSPISGHRSVSWYQQTPGQGLQFLFEYFSETQRNKGNFPGRFSGRQFSNSRSEMNVSTLELGDSALYLCASRPDINTGELFFGEGSRLTVL.

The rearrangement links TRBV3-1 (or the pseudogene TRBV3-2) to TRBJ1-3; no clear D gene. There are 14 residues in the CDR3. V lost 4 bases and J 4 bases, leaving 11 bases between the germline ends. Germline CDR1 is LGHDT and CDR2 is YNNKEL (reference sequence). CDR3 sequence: CASSRWTDGNTIYF. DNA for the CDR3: TGTGCCAGCAGCCGATGGACCGACGGAAACACCATATATTTT.

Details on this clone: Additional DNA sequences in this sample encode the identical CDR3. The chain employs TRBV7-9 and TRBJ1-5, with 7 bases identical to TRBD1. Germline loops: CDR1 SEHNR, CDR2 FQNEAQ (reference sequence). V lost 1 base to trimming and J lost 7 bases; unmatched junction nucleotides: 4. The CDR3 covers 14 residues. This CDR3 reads CASSLGQGGQPQHF. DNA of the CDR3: TGTGCCAGCAGCTTAGGACAGGGCGGCCAGCCCCAGCATTTT.

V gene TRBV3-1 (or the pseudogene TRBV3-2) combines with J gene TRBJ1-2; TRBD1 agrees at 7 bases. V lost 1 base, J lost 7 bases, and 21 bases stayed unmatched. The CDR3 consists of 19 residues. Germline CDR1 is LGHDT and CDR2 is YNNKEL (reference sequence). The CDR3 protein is CASSQGLPGLGDSESGYTF. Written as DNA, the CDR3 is TGTGCCAGCAGCCAAGGCCTCCCGGGGCTGGGGGACAGCGAGTCTGGCTACACCTTC.

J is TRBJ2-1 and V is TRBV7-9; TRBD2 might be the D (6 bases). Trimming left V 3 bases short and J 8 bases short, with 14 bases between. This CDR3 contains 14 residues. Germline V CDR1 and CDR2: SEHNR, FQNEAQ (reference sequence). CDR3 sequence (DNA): TGTGCCAGCAGCTTCGCTAGCGCAAGGGATGAGCAGTTCTTC. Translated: CASSFASARDEQFF.

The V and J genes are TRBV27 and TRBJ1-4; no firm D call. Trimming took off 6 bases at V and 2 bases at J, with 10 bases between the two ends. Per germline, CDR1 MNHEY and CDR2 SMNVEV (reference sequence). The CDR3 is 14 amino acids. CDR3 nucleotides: TGTGCCAGCAGGCAGACGGGGACTAATGAAAAACTGTTTTTT. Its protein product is CASRQTGTNEKLFF.

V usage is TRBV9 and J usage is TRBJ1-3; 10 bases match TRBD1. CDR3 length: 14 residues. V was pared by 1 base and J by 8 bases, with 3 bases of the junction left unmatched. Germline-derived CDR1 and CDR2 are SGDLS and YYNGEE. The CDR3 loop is CASSVWGTGDTIYF. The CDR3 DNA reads TGTGCCAGCAGCGTATGGGGGACAGGGGACACCATATATTTT.

CDR3 DNA sequence: TGTGCCAGTGTGACAGGGACAGCTAACTATGGCTACACCTTC. It codes for CASVTGTANYGYTF. This chain connects TRBV2 to TRBJ1-2; 7 bases line up with TRBD1. The CDR3 consists of 14 residues. In germline, CDR1 is SNHLY, CDR2 FYNNEI. Trimming removed 9 bases from V and 0 bases from J; junction bases left unmatched: 7.

The CDR3 DNA reads TGTGCCAGCAGCTTGGATGGGGGGACTTACACTGAAGCTTTCTTT. Its translation is CASSLDGGTYTEAFF. J is TRBJ1-1 and V is TRBV5-4, with D perhaps TRBD1 (5 bases). Trimming pared 0 bases from V and 3 bases from J, leaving 12 bases between. The CDR3 totals 15 residues. CDR1 is SGHNT and CDR2 is YYREEE in the germline V gene (reference sequence). The whole variable domain, remainder taken from reference TRBV5-4 and TRBJ1-1, is ETGVTQSPTHLIKTRGQQVTLRCSSQSGHNTVSWYQQALGQGPQFIFQYYREEENGRGNFPPRFSGLQFPNYSSELNVNALELDDSALYLCASSLDGGTYTEAFFGQGTRLTVV.

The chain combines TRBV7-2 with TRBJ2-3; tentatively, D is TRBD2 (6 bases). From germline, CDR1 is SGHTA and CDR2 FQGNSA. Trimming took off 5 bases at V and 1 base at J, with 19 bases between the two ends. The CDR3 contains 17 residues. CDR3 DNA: TGTGCCAGCAGCCTAATGACTAGGAGGACCCGCACAGATACGCAGTATTTT. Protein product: CASSLMTRRTRTDTQYF.

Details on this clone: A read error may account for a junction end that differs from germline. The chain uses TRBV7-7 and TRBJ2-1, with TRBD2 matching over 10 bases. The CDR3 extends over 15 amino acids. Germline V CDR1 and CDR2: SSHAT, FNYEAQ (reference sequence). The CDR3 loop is CASSLAAGGPNEQFF. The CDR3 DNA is TGTGCTAGCAGCTTAGCAGCGGGGGGGCCCAATGAGCAGTTCTTC.

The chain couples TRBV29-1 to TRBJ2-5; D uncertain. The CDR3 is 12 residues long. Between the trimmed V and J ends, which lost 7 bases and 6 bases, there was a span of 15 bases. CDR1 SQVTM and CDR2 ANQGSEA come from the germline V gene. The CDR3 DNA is TGCAGCGGGATGGGCGGTATGAAGACCCAGTACTTC. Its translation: CSGMGGMKTQYF. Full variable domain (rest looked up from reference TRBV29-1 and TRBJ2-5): SAVISQKPSRDICQRGTSLTIQCQVDSQVTMMFWYRQQPGQSLTLIATANQGSEATYESGFVIDKFPISRPNLTFSTLTVSNMSPEDSSIYLCSGMGGMKTQYFGPGTRLLVL.